The 25 T cell receptor beta chains in this list originate from one sample, sequenced in a study of graft-versus-host responses after intestinal transplantation. Measured with immunoSEQ multiplex PCR; TCRdb has only the in-frame clones, and not every one. In the table there are some 97,000 clones, approximately 84% of which are singletons. For these TCRs, the target antigens are not known. The source was unstimulated CD4+ T cells sorted from spleen or lymph node cells, collected before transplant. The receptors shown here come from a human donor who was the organ donor for an intestinal transplant.

The chain uses TRBV18 and TRBJ2-7, with unresolved D. Trimming left V 4 bases short and J 3 bases short, with 10 bases between. Germline CDR1 reads KGHSH; CDR2 reads LQKENI. The CDR3 extends over 13 amino acids. In nucleotides, the CDR3 is TGTGCCAGCTCACAAACGGCAGTCTACGAGCAGTACTTC. The encoded protein is CASSQTAVYEQYF.

This chain connects TRBV2 to TRBJ1-5; D not certain. Germline CDR1 SNHLY, CDR2 FYNNEI. V shed 6 bases and J shed 2 bases, with 14 bases lying between them. CDR3 length equals 15 residues. Here the CDR3 reads CASRARDNGNQPQHF. The CDR3 coding sequence is TGTGCCAGCAGGGCCCGAGATAATGGCAATCAGCCCCAGCATTTT.

V usage is TRBV2 and J usage is TRBJ2-5; 14 positions match TRBD2. Trimming removed 6 bases from V and 2 bases from J; junction bases left unmatched: 2. The CDR3 is 15 amino acids. From germline, CDR1 is SNHLY and CDR2 FYNNEI. The CDR3 nucleotides read TGTGCCAGCAGGGGACTAGCGGGGGTACAAGAGACCCAGTACTTC. Translating it yields CASRGLAGVQETQYF.

The chain links TRBV30 to TRBJ1-2, with D possibly TRBD1 on 6 matching bases. The CDR3 contains 13 residues. V lost 8 bases and J 7 bases, leaving 20 bases between the germline ends. The V gene's germline CDR1 is GTSNPN and CDR2 SVGIG (reference sequence). CDR3 in amino acids: CAEGRWGAGGYTF. CDR3 sequence (DNA): TGTGCCGAGGGTAGATGGGGGGCAGGTGGCTACACCTTC.

The table lists this clone with a count of one. The gene calls are TRBV2 and TRBJ1-1, with TRBD1 as a possible D gene (6 bases). The CDR3 runs 14 residues. V was clipped by 7 bases and J by 1 base, with 13 bases between them. Germline values: CDR1 SNHLY, CDR2 FYNNEI. The CDR3 nucleotides read TGTGCCAGCACTATCGACAGGAGGAACACTGAAGCTTTCTTT. Amino acid sequence: CASTIDRRNTEAFF.

The chain has TRBV2 and TRBJ1-2; 10 bases align to TRBD1. V was clipped by 0 bases and J by 6 bases; unmatched bases: 7. The CDR3 is made up of 16 amino acids. Germline CDR1 is SNHLY and CDR2 is FYNNEI. The CDR3, as DNA: TGTGCCAGCAGTGAAGCGCTGGGACAGGGGATGAATGGCTACACCTTC. Translation gives CASSEALGQGMNGYTF.

The chain uses TRBV2 and TRBJ1-2; no clear D. This CDR3 spans 15 amino acids. V gave up 6 bases and J gave up 0 bases, with 14 bases separating them. Germline CDR1 is SNHLY and CDR2 is FYNNEI. The CDR3 DNA reads as TGTGCCAGCAGGTCGTATGGCGGAGCTAACTATGGCTACACCTTC. This translates into CASRSYGGANYGYTF.

V usage is TRBV11-3 and J usage is TRBJ2-7, with D uncertain. The CDR3 runs 12 residues. Trimming pared 5 bases from V and 0 bases from J, leaving 5 bases between. CDR1 is SGHNT, CDR2 YENEEA, per germline. The CDR3, as DNA: TGTGCCAGCAGCACCCGCTCCTACGAGCAGTACTTC. Its translation is CASSTRSYEQYF.

The chain carries TRBV30 and TRBJ1-2; D is unresolved. Looked up from germline, CDR1 is GTSNPN and CDR2 is SVGIG (reference sequence). Deletions cut 5 bases from V and 0 bases from J, with 13 bases between. The CDR3 has 14 amino acids. DNA of the CDR3: TGTGCCTGGGACCAGCCACCAGCTAACTATGGCTACACCTTC. This translates into CAWDQPPANYGYTF.

The sample holds one count of this clone. The chain is built from TRBV6-6 and TRBJ1-2, with TRBD1 matching 12 bases. CDR3 size: 15 residues. The germline CDR1 and CDR2 sequences are MNHNY and SVGAGI (reference sequence). Trimming took 4 bases from V and 7 from J; bases not matched to a gene: 7. The CDR3 nucleotides are TGTGCCAGCAGTTGGGACAGGGGGCGAGAGGGTGGCTACACCTTC. Residues: CASSWDRGREGGYTF.

V usage is TRBV2 and J usage is TRBJ1-6; D gene unclear. V was clipped by 4 bases and J by 10 bases, with 11 bases between them. The CDR3 is made up of 13 amino acids. Germline CDR1 reads SNHLY; CDR2 reads FYNNEI. CDR3 sequence reads: CASSAALLSPLHF. The DNA for the CDR3 is TGTGCCAGCAGTGCTGCCCTTCTCTCACCCCTCCACTTT.

This chain joins TRBV6-1 and TRBJ1-4, with TRBD1 as a possible D gene (6 bases). V was shortened by 6 bases and J by 5 bases, with 16 bases between the two germline ends. The CDR3 is 15 amino acids. Per the germline V gene, CDR1 is MNHNS and CDR2 is SASEGT. CDR3: CASSEPRTVNEKLFF. The CDR3 DNA sequence: TGTGCCAGCAGCGAGCCCCGGACAGTCAATGAAAAACTGTTTTTT.

The J gene is TRBJ1-5, the V gene TRBV6-1, with D perhaps matching TRBD1 (6 bases). The CDR3 covers 14 residues. V was cut by 1 base and J by 9 bases, with 13 bases left in between. Germline V gives CDR1 MNHNS, CDR2 SASEGT. CDR3 amino acids: CASSEVGGPPPQHF. The CDR3 nucleotides are TGTGCCAGCAGTGAAGTGGGGGGCCCGCCGCCCCAGCATTTT.

The CDR3 spells CASSTDASQPQHF. The CDR3 coding sequence is TGTGCCAGCAGTACGGACGCCAGTCAGCCCCAGCATTTT. The V gene is TRBV2, the J gene TRBJ1-5; D ambiguous. V was pared by 5 bases and J by 6 bases, with 11 bases between. This CDR3 is built from 13 residues. Germline CDR1 reads SNHLY; CDR2 reads FYNNEI.

A note on this clone: The sample holds other DNA sequences that translate to the same CDR3. CDR3 region: CAWSVNNSPLHF. CDR3 nucleotide sequence: TGTGCCTGGAGTGTAAACAATTCACCCCTCCACTTT. J is TRBJ1-6 and V is TRBV30; no definite D call. Germline V lookup: CDR1 GTSNPN, CDR2 SVGIG (reference sequence). V gave up 0 bases and J gave up 7 bases, with 4 bases separating them. The CDR3 totals 12 residues.

This clone was detected once. V and J are TRBV7-9 and TRBJ1-5; possible D gene TRBD1, 6 bases. In germline, CDR1 is SEHNR, CDR2 FQNEAQ (reference sequence). Trimming pared 5 bases from V and 8 bases from J, leaving 22 bases between. CDR3 size: 16 residues. This chain's CDR3 is CASSPGGGREGEPQHF. In DNA, the CDR3 is TGTGCCAGCAGCCCGGGGGGGGGCCGGGAAGGAGAGCCCCAGCATTTT.

This clone has only a few counts. The rearrangement links TRBV6-6 to TRBJ1-6, with 9 positions matching TRBD1. The CDR3 totals 13 residues. The ends lost 6 bases at V and 8 bases at J; junction bases unmatched: 2. The germline CDR1 and CDR2 sequences are MNHNY and SVGAGI (reference sequence). CDR3 in DNA: TGTGCCAGCAGGGACAGGGGATATTCACCCCTCCACTTT. It encodes CASRDRGYSPLHF.

The chain joins TRBV25-1 to TRBJ2-7, with no clear D. Germline lookup yields CDR1 MGHDK and CDR2 SYGVNS. The CDR3 contains 11 residues. The V and J ends lost 5 bases and 2 bases respectively, with 4 bases between them. CDR3 nucleotide sequence: TGTGCCAGCAGTTTCACCTACGAGCAGTACTTC. Translation gives CASSFTYEQYF.

The V and J genes are TRBV6-5 and TRBJ2-3, with unresolved D. There are 12 residues in the CDR3. V shed 6 bases and J shed 0 bases, with 4 bases lying between them. Germline lookup yields CDR1 MNHEY and CDR2 SVGAGI. CDR3 amino acids: CASRASTDTQYF. CDR3 DNA sequence: TGTGCCAGCAGAGCTAGCACAGATACGCAGTATTTT.

The chain links TRBV6-6 to TRBJ1-6, with 7 nucleotides matching TRBD1. Germline V CDR1 and CDR2: MNHNY, SVGAGI (reference sequence). The V gene end was trimmed by 1 base and the J gene end by 9 bases; junction bases not matched to a gene: 3. The CDR3 covers 14 residues. CDR3 sequence (DNA): TGTGCCAGCAGTTACTTTCGACAGGGTTCACCCCTCCACTTT. It encodes CASSYFRQGSPLHF.

This clone showed up just a few times. The rearrangement joins TRBV9 to TRBJ2-2, with 8 bases fitting TRBD2. The V and J ends lost 4 bases and 4 bases, in that order; junction bases with no gene match: 9. The germline V gene has CDR1 SGDLS and CDR2 YYNGEE. The CDR3 sequence is 16 residues long. CDR3 DNA sequence: TGTGCCAGCAGCTCACCCGGGGGGGTGCCCACCGGGGAGCTGTTTTTT. Translating it yields CASSSPGGVPTGELFF.

This clone showed up just once. This rearrangement joins TRBV19 to TRBJ1-2; 7 nucleotides match TRBD1. From germline, CDR1 is LNHDA and CDR2 SQIVND (reference sequence). The junction had 4 bases not matched to a gene; V was cut back by 2 bases and J by 1 base. CDR3 size: 15 residues. The CDR3 nucleotides read TGTGCCAGTAGTATACTTAGGGGGCTTAACTATGGCTACACCTTC. Translation: CASSILRGLNYGYTF.

This clone has just a few counts. The chain uses TRBV27 and TRBJ2-7, with 8 bases identical to TRBD1. The V segment lost 5 bases and the J segment 2 bases; nucleotides outside the gene matches: 8. CDR1 and CDR2 (germline): MNHEY, SMNVEV (reference sequence). The CDR3 runs to 15 residues. The CDR3: CASSLITGGAYEQYF. The CDR3 DNA is TGTGCCAGCAGTCTTATAACAGGGGGTGCCTACGAGCAGTACTTC.

V usage is TRBV5-6 and J usage is TRBJ1-5; D call uncertain. Germline CDR1 is SGHDT and CDR2 is YYEEEE. V shed 1 base and J shed 3 bases, with 14 bases lying between them. CDR3 length: 16 residues. This chain's CDR3 is CASSLMAGPSNQPQHF. CDR3 nucleotide sequence: TGTGCCAGCAGCTTGATGGCAGGTCCCTCCAATCAGCCCCAGCATTTT.

The CDR3: CASSSSGGRVEQFF. The CDR3 DNA sequence: TGTGCCAGCAGCTCTAGCGGGGGGAGGGTTGAGCAGTTCTTC. This sequence joins TRBV7-2 and TRBJ2-1; TRBD2 matches 11 bases. The ends lost 4 bases at V and 9 bases at J; junction bases unmatched: 5. The CDR3 consists of 14 residues. Germline V gene data show CDR1 as SGHTA and CDR2 as FQGNSA.